The 20 T cell receptor beta chains listed next were all sequenced from one sample in a study of T cells in Graves' hyperthyroidism and ophthalmopathy (dated by TCRdb to between 2017 and 2020). Library generation was performed with multiplex PCR. Sequencing used an Illumina HiSeq 2000. The TCR beta CDR3 regions were amplified from the RNA transcripts. A first-round RT-PCR of the TCR CDR3 used the HTBI primer set with the Qiagen OneStep RT-PCR kit. TCRdb reprocessed the public reads (quality trimming at Q25 with fastp, clone calling with MiXCR) and kept in-frame beta chains. For every CDR3 protein sequence, its rows merge into one entry that carries the most common genes and DNA. This sample gives a few hundred thousand distinct CDR3 sequences in total; roughly 15% of them show up just once. In total, the top ten clones hold 10% to 15% of the sample. What was sequenced was blood. The origin of the receptors is a woman in her 40s with Graves' hyperthyroidism that later progressed to Graves' ophthalmopathy.

This clonotype was seen at least ten times. The V call is TRBV7-2, the J call TRBJ2-1; TRBD2 agrees at 9 bases. CDR3 length: 16 residues. Germline-derived CDR1 and CDR2 are SGHTA and FQGNSA. After removal of 1 base from V and 6 bases from J, the junction contained 7 bases not matched to a gene. This CDR3 reads CASSLVGTSLFNEQFF. The CDR3 DNA sequence: TGTGCCAGCAGCTTAGTGGGGACTAGCTTGTTCAATGAGCAGTTCTTC.

The chain joins TRBV20-1 to TRBJ2-1; 9 bases match TRBD2. J lost 10 bases, V lost 6 bases, and 4 bases had no gene match. Germline lookup yields CDR1 DFQATT and CDR2 SNEGSKA (reference sequence). This CDR3 region has 11 residues. Here the CDR3 reads CSAVTSGEQFF. The CDR3 bases are TGCAGTGCCGTGACTAGCGGCGAGCAGTTCTTC.

This clonotype was seen repeatedly, ten times or more. This chain connects TRBV6-5 to TRBJ1-1; D gene uncertain. The CDR3 is made up of 14 amino acids. The V gene lost 3 bases and the J gene lost 1 base, with 9 bases spanning the gap. Germline lookup yields CDR1 MNHEY and CDR2 SVGAGI. CDR3: CASSYLGKNTEAFF. CDR3 sequence (DNA): TGTGCCAGCAGTTATCTGGGCAAGAACACTGAAGCTTTCTTT.

This clonotype was seen a few times. CDR3 region: CASSLAQGEFEQYF. CDR3 DNA sequence: TGTGCCAGCAGTTTAGCGCAGGGAGAGTTCGAGCAGTACTTC. The rearrangement links TRBV12-3 or TRBV12-4 to TRBJ2-7; D is tentatively TRBD1 or TRBD2 (5 bases each). The V end lost 0 bases, the J end lost 6 bases, and 12 bases lay between the germline ends. The CDR3 consists of 14 residues.

The chain carries TRBV2 and TRBJ2-7; no clear D gene. V was pared by 6 bases and J by 3 bases, with 6 bases between. CDR1 and CDR2 (germline): SNHLY, FYNNEI. This CDR3 spans 11 amino acids. The CDR3, as DNA: TGTGCCAGCAGCGCGGTCTACGAGCAGTACTTC. Encoded protein: CASSAVYEQYF. Looking up the rest from reference TRBV2 and TRBJ2-7 gives the full variable domain: EPEVTQTPSHQVTQMGQEVILRCVPISNHLYFYWYRQILGQKVEFLVSFYNNEISEKSEIFDDQFSVERPDGSNFTLKIRSTKLEDSAMYFCASSAVYEQYFGPGTRLTVT.

The chain has TRBV6-1 and TRBJ2-1; 7 nucleotides match TRBD2. The CDR3 is 16 amino acids. Trimming at V came to 7 bases and at J to 1 base, leaving 10 bases not matched to a gene. Germline CDR1 MNHNS, CDR2 SASEGT. The CDR3 DNA follows: TGTGCCAGCACCAAGCCGGCGGGAGCGTCCTACAATGAGCAGTTCTTC. Amino acid sequence: CASTKPAGASYNEQFF.

The V and J genes are TRBV27 and TRBJ1-2; 7 bases fit TRBD1. This CDR3 has 16 amino acids. The germline V gene has CDR1 MNHEY and CDR2 SMNVEV (reference sequence). The junction had 14 bases not matched to a gene; V was cut back by 8 bases and J by 2 bases. The CDR3 sequence is CASAPLRTGANYGYTF. The CDR3 coding sequence is TGTGCCAGCGCACCCCTTAGGACAGGAGCAAACTATGGCTACACCTTC.

In its sample, this clonotype was seen many times. The CDR3 sequence: CASSISGWYEQYF. CDR3 sequence (DNA): TGTGCCAGTAGTATTTCAGGGTGGTACGAGCAGTACTTC. This chain connects TRBV19 to TRBJ2-7, with D perhaps matching TRBD1 (5 bases). Trimming left V 3 bases short and J 4 bases short, with 10 bases between. The germline V gene has CDR1 LNHDA and CDR2 SQIVND (reference sequence). The CDR3 extends over 13 amino acids.

This rearrangement joins TRBV10-3 to TRBJ1-2; 7 bases align to TRBD1. Looked up from germline, CDR1 is ENHRY and CDR2 is SYGVKD. The CDR3 extends over 13 amino acids. V shed 6 bases and J 2 bases; nucleotides not matched to a gene: 3. The CDR3 bases are TGTGCCATCAGCCCGACAGGGAACTATGGCTACACCTTC. Its protein is CAISPTGNYGYTF.

This clonotype was recorded at least ten times. This chain connects TRBV5-1 to TRBJ2-1; TRBD1 agrees at 9 bases. The length of the CDR3 is 15 residues. The germline V gene encodes CDR1 SGHRS and CDR2 YFSETQ. J was trimmed by 5 bases and V by 2 bases; bases with no gene match: 5. DNA of the CDR3: TGCGCCAGCAGCTTACAGGGGGCGCGGGACAATGAGCAGTTCTTC. Encoded protein: CASSLQGARDNEQFF.

This clonotype was found many times. J is TRBJ2-5 and V is TRBV14; 10 bases match TRBD2. The CDR3 runs to 16 residues. V shed 4 bases and J 5 bases; nucleotides not matched to a gene: 10. Germline lookup yields CDR1 SGHDN and CDR2 FVKESK. This chain's CDR3 is CASSPPLAGEGETQYF. The CDR3 DNA sequence: TGTGCCAGCAGCCCTCCGCTAGCGGGAGAGGGGGAGACCCAGTACTTC.

This clonotype was detected many times. This sequence joins TRBV6-5 and TRBJ1-1, with TRBD1 matching 7 bases. Germline-derived CDR1 and CDR2 are MNHEY and SVGAGI. The CDR3 covers 18 residues. With 1 base clipped from V and 1 base from J, the junction kept 12 bases outside the gene matches. CDR3 nucleotides: TGTGCCAGCAGTTACTTACATGGACTGGGACAGAAGAACACTGAAGCTTTCTTT. It codes for CASSYLHGLGQKNTEAFF.

This clonotype turned up a few times. The chain employs TRBV19 and TRBJ2-7; D is unclear. The germline CDR1 and CDR2 sequences are LNHDA and SQIVND (reference sequence). The V end lost 6 bases, the J end lost 0 bases, and 15 bases lay between the germline ends. The CDR3 runs to 15 residues. The CDR3 loop reads CASSLTSRSSYEQYF. In nucleotides, the CDR3 is TGTGCCAGTAGCCTAACATCACGGAGCTCCTACGAGCAGTACTTC.

On this clonotype itself: This sequence may be a read error, since a much larger clone differs from it by one base. V usage is TRBV3-1 and J usage is TRBJ2-1; TRBD2 aligns across 13 bases. The V segment lost 4 bases and the J segment 9 bases; nucleotides outside the gene matches: 15. This CDR3 has 18 amino acids. Germline CDR1 and CDR2: LGHDT and YNNKEL (reference sequence). DNA of the CDR3: TGTGCCAGCAGCCCTCCGGGACTAGCGGGACAATTTACCAGTGAGCAGTTCTTC. Encoded protein: CASSPPGLAGQFTSEQFF.

This clonotype appeared many times. The chain uses TRBV19 and TRBJ1-1; D call uncertain. The CDR3 loop spans 13 amino acids. Germline V CDR1 and CDR2: LNHDA, SQIVND (reference sequence). Between the trimmed V and J ends, which lost 7 bases and 0 bases, there was a span of 9 bases. CDR3 coding DNA: TGTGCCAGTATTTCCGGAATGAACACTGAAGCTTTCTTT. Translating it yields CASISGMNTEAFF.

This clonotype was seen ten or more times. The CDR3 reads CASSLSLGRAYYEQYF. CDR3 coding DNA: TGTGCCAGCAGCTTGTCCCTGGGGCGGGCCTACTACGAGCAGTACTTC. The rearrangement uses TRBV5-6 and TRBJ2-7, with D perhaps given as TRBD1 or TRBD2 (5 bases each). This CDR3 is 16 amino acids long. Trimming pared 1 base from V and 3 bases from J, leaving 17 bases between. The V gene's germline CDR1 is SGHDT and CDR2 YYEEEE.

This clonotype showed up just a few times. The chain combines TRBV20-1 with TRBJ1-1; D gene ambiguous. Trimming took off 3 bases at V and 1 base at J, with 6 bases between the two ends. Germline V CDR1 and CDR2: DFQATT, SNEGSKA (reference sequence). The CDR3 runs to 12 residues. The CDR3 spells CSASPTNTEAFF. The CDR3 region has the DNA TGCAGTGCTAGCCCTACGAACACTGAAGCTTTCTTT.

This clonotype occurred many times. The chain uses TRBV6-1 and TRBJ2-1, with 11 bases matching TRBD2. V was pared by 8 bases and J by 3 bases, with 9 bases of the junction left unmatched. The CDR3 covers 16 residues. Per germline, CDR1 MNHNS and CDR2 SASEGT. CDR3 sequence (DNA): TGTGCCAGCCAAAAACTCCTAGCGGGAGGCTACAATGAGCAGTTCTTC. Protein sequence: CASQKLLAGGYNEQFF.

This clonotype was observed many times. The chain has TRBV2 and TRBJ1-1; D uncertain. V was clipped by 1 base and J by 1 base, with 10 bases between them. The CDR3 consists of 15 residues. Germline CDR1 is SNHLY and CDR2 is FYNNEI. The CDR3 region is CASSEGAHENTEAFF. CDR3 coding DNA: TGTGCCAGCAGTGAAGGGGCGCATGAGAACACTGAAGCTTTCTTT. Based on the CDR3 plus reference TRBV2 and TRBJ1-1, the full variable domain is EPEVTQTPSHQVTQMGQEVILRCVPISNHLYFYWYRQILGQKVEFLVSFYNNEISEKSEIFDDQFSVERPDGSNFTLKIRSTKLEDSAMYFCASSEGAHENTEAFFGQGTRLTVV.

The rearrangement uses TRBV5-1 and TRBJ2-2; 9 bases match TRBD1. Looked up from germline, CDR1 is SGHRS and CDR2 is YFSETQ. Trimming at V came to 2 bases and at J to 6 bases, leaving 8 bases not matched to a gene. The CDR3 spans 16 residues. The CDR3 coding sequence is TGCGCCAGCAGCTTAGTAACAGGGGGCTACCCCGGGGAGCTGTTTTTT. Residues: CASSLVTGGYPGELFF.